Presented here are 32 T cell receptor beta chains from one specimen sequenced in a study of Graves' ophthalmopathy and Graves' hyperthyroidism. Beta-chain TCR CDR3 regions were amplified from RNA transcripts. In the first round, RT-PCR was carried out with HTBI primers, and a multiplex PCR formed the second round. TCRdb passed the multiplex PCR reads through MiXCR, listing each CDR3 protein once. This sample yields under 250,000 distinct CDR3 sequences, of which around a fifth are seen a single time; 43% belongs to the top ten. The sequencing input was peripheral blood. The receptor source for this set is a woman between 50 and 59 years old with Graves' ophthalmopathy.

The V and J genes are TRBV20-1 and TRBJ2-7; 9 bases map to TRBD1. The CDR3 is 13 amino acids. Trimming at V came to 3 bases and at J to 4 bases, leaving 4 bases not matched to a gene. CDR1 is DFQATT, CDR2 SNEGSKA, per germline (reference sequence). CDR3 bases: TGCAGTGCTAGCGGGACAGGGAAGTACGAGCAGTACTTC. Protein product: CSASGTGKYEQYF.

This clonotype was seen many times. This chain joins TRBV6-1 and TRBJ2-7; TRBD1 matches 8 bases. Germline values: CDR1 MNHNS, CDR2 SASEGT. V was clipped by 4 bases and J by 1 base; unmatched bases: 3. The CDR3 sequence is 14 residues long. The CDR3 sequence: CASSVQGASYEQYF. The CDR3, as DNA: TGTGCCAGCAGTGTCCAGGGGGCGTCCTACGAGCAGTACTTC.

V usage is TRBV10-3 and J usage is TRBJ2-5; TRBD1 matches 8 bases. J lost 4 bases, V lost 4 bases, and 5 bases had no gene match. This CDR3 has 14 amino acids. From germline, CDR1 is ENHRY and CDR2 SYGVKD. Here the CDR3 DNA reads TGTGCCATCAGTGCACCAGGGGGCTTAGAGACCCAGTACTTC. Its translation: CAISAPGGLETQYF.

A remark on this clonotype: A much larger clonotype is one base distant, so this may be a read error. V usage is TRBV10-3 and J usage is TRBJ2-7; the D is unclear. The V end was cut by 6 bases, the J end by 4 bases, with 16 bases between. Germline CDR1 and CDR2: ENHRY and SYGVKD. The CDR3 has 14 residues. CDR3 amino acids: CAIRSANGSYEQYF. CDR3 bases: TGTGCCATCAGAAGCGCTAACGGATCTTACGAGCAGTACTTC.

The J gene is TRBJ2-5, the V gene TRBV5-4; 11 bases map to TRBD1. The CDR3 extends over 16 amino acids. The germline CDR1 and CDR2 sequences are SGHNT and YYREEE (reference sequence). The junction had 9 bases not matched to a gene; V was cut back by 4 bases and J by 4 bases. As DNA, the CDR3 is TGTGCCAGCAGCCCGGGAGGACAGGGGGCGGGAGAGACCCAGTACTTC. Its protein is CASSPGGQGAGETQYF.

In this sample, this clonotype turned up many times. The chain links TRBV6-5 to TRBJ2-7; weak D call: TRBD1 (6 bases). The V end lost 0 bases, the J end lost 3 bases, and 18 bases lay between the germline ends. CDR3 length: 17 residues. The germline CDR1 and CDR2 sequences are MNHEY and SVGAGI. CDR3 sequence: CASSYSIQGRSGYEQYF. CDR3 coding DNA: TGTGCCAGCAGTTACTCGATTCAGGGGCGCTCGGGCTACGAGCAGTACTTC.

This clonotype came up many times. The chain is built from TRBV12-3 or TRBV12-4 and TRBJ1-2, with unresolved D. Trimming removed 4 bases from V and 6 bases from J, with 15 bases in between. The CDR3 extends over 14 amino acids. The CDR3 sequence: CASSSRGPRDGYTF. Written as DNA, the CDR3 is TGTGCCAGCAGTTCACGTGGTCCACGTGATGGCTACACCTTC.

CDR3 sequence (DNA): TGCAGTGCTAGTGGGGGGGGGGCAGGTTATGGCTACACCTTC. It codes for CSASGGGAGYGYTF. This chain uses TRBV20-1 with TRBJ1-2; D is possibly TRBD1 (6 bases). V gave up 3 bases and J gave up 5 bases, with 16 bases separating them. The CDR3 loop spans 14 amino acids. CDR1 is DFQATT and CDR2 is SNEGSKA in the germline V gene (reference sequence).

This clonotype was seen ten or more times. The rearrangement joins TRBV7-3 to TRBJ2-7; D might be TRBD1 (5 bases). CDR3 size: 15 residues. Germline CDR1 reads SGHTA; CDR2 reads FQGTGA. V was cut by 8 bases and J by 13 bases, with 30 bases left in between. CDR3 bases: TGTGCCAGCCCCCCTCCCGCCGGGCCCCCGCAGGGATACTACTTC. Translated, it gives CASPPPAGPPQGYYF.

There are many counts of this clonotype. This chain connects TRBV7-8 to TRBJ1-1; the match to TRBD1 covers 7 bases. The CDR3 is 14 residues long. V was pared by 5 bases and J by 1 base, with 4 bases of the junction left unmatched. CDR1 is SGHVS, CDR2 FQNEAQ, per germline. CDR3 in DNA: TGTGCCAGCAGCAACCGACAGGGGAACACTGAAGCTTTCTTT. Protein sequence: CASSNRQGNTEAFF.

This clonotype has ten or more counts. V and J are TRBV27 and TRBJ2-4; D possibly corresponds to TRBD1 (6 bases). From germline, CDR1 is MNHEY and CDR2 SMNVEV (reference sequence). V was cut by 2 bases and J by 0 bases, with 17 bases left in between. This CDR3 spans 18 amino acids. The CDR3 sequence: CASSLAGQPYLAKNIQYF. The CDR3 nucleotides are TGTGCCAGCAGTTTAGCCGGACAGCCATATTTAGCCAAAAACATTCAGTACTTC.

Many counts were recorded for this clonotype. The chain employs TRBV28 and TRBJ2-2, with D uncertain. Germline CDR1 and CDR2: MDHEN and SYDVKM. V shed 3 bases and J shed 6 bases, with 14 bases lying between them. The CDR3 length is 15 residues. DNA for the CDR3: TGTGCCAGCAGTTTGCGGCAATCTCATTCCGGGGAGCTGTTTTTT. Amino acids: CASSLRQSHSGELFF.

The chain has TRBV14 and TRBJ2-7; D might be TRBD2 (5 bases). The germline gives CDR1 SGHDN, CDR2 FVKESK. The CDR3 sequence is 15 residues long. V was cut by 1 base and J by 6 bases, with 16 bases left in between. The CDR3 bases are TGTGCCAGCAGCCAAGTTTGGGCAGTTCGGGGCGAGCAGTACTTC. Translating it yields CASSQVWAVRGEQYF.

This clonotype occurred many times. In this CDR3 the conserved last residue, phenylalanine or tryptophan, is missing, so a read error is likely. CDR3 protein: CVSSFLLWDTSAYEQYL. DNA for the CDR3: TGTGTCAGCAGTTTCTTACTGTGGGACACCTCGGCCTACGAGCAGTACCTC. The chain couples TRBV28 to TRBJ2-7, with D perhaps TRBD1 (6 bases). The CDR3 is 17 amino acids. Germline lookup yields CDR1 MDHEN and CDR2 SYDVKM.

This clonotype was found many times. The V call is TRBV28, the J call TRBJ2-5, with D possibly being TRBD1 (6 bases). The V end was cut by 7 bases, the J end by 5 bases, with 17 bases between. From germline, CDR1 is MDHEN and CDR2 SYDVKM. The CDR3 extends over 14 amino acids. The CDR3 region is CASNDRTLGETQYF. DNA of the CDR3: TGTGCCAGCAACGACAGGACACTGGGGGAGACCCAGTACTTC. Supplemented by reference TRBV28 and TRBJ2-5, the full variable domain reads DVKVTQSSRYLVKRTGEKVFLECVQDMDHENMFWYRQDPGLGLRLIYFSYDVKMKEKGDIPEGYSVSREKKERFSLILESASTNQTSMYLCASNDRTLGETQYFGPGTRLLVL.

The chain carries TRBV12-3 or TRBV12-4 and TRBJ1-2; 7 positions agree with TRBD1. This CDR3 has 15 amino acids. Unmatched junction bases numbered 10, after V lost 5 bases and J lost 4 bases. The CDR3 DNA reads as TGTGCCAGCAGTGACTGGGGACAGATACTCTATGGCTACACCTTC. It is translated as CASSDWGQILYGYTF.

This clonotype was counted ten times or more. The rearrangement joins TRBV19 to TRBJ2-5; 8 bases match TRBD1. The germline CDR1 and CDR2 sequences are LNHDA and SQIVND (reference sequence). The CDR3 has 14 amino acids. The J segment lost 5 bases and the V segment lost 5 bases, leaving 7 bases of the junction unmatched. The CDR3 loop is CASSPQDREETQYF. The CDR3 DNA reads as TGTGCCAGTAGTCCTCAGGACAGGGAGGAGACCCAGTACTTC.

This clonotype has at least ten counts. This chain links TRBV28 with TRBJ1-2; D gene uncertain. V lost 3 bases and J lost 12, with 14 bases in between. CDR1 MDHEN and CDR2 SYDVKM come from the germline V gene. The CDR3 spans 12 residues. The chain's CDR3 is CASSLARSFHTF. In DNA form, the CDR3 reads TGTGCCAGCAGTTTGGCCAGGAGCTTCCACACCTTC.

This clonotype was found many times. The CDR3 region has the DNA TGTGCCAGCAGTTTTGGCATAGCCTACGAGCAGTACTTC. The encoded protein is CASSFGIAYEQYF. V and J are TRBV27 and TRBJ2-7; D is unresolved. Trimming left V 3 bases short and J 2 bases short, with 8 bases between. The germline V gene encodes CDR1 MNHEY and CDR2 SMNVEV (reference sequence). This CDR3 has 13 amino acids.

This clonotype was recorded at least ten times. In DNA, the CDR3 is TGCGCCAGCCTAGTACCCCGAGGGGTTCAGAAATATGGCTACACCTTC. Translation gives CASLVPRGVQKYGYTF. The chain links TRBV10-1 to TRBJ1-2, with D perhaps matching TRBD1 (5 bases). The CDR3 contains 16 residues. Trimming stripped 8 bases from V and 5 bases from J, with 24 bases between. Germline V gene sequence: CDR1 WNHNN, CDR2 SYGVQD (reference sequence).

Ten or more counts support this clonotype. The V and J genes are TRBV12-3 or TRBV12-4 and TRBJ1-3, with D tentatively TRBD1 (5 bases). The CDR3 consists of 15 residues. Trimming stripped 5 bases from V and 0 bases from J, with 11 bases between. The DNA for the CDR3 is TGTGCCAGCAGTGTCGCAGGGTTCTCTGGAAACACCATATATTTT. Its translation: CASSVAGFSGNTIYF.

This clonotype has ten or more counts. This sequence joins TRBV11-2 and TRBJ2-2, with TRBD2 matching 10 bases. There are 17 residues in the CDR3. After removal of 0 bases from V and 4 bases from J, the junction contained 5 bases not matched to a gene. Germline V gene sequence: CDR1 SGHAT, CDR2 FQNNGV. CDR3 residues: CASSLEASGRLTGELFF. The CDR3 nucleotides are TGTGCCAGCAGCTTAGAGGCTAGCGGGAGACTCACCGGGGAGCTGTTTTTT.

Remarks on this clonotype: A much larger clone sits a single nucleotide away, making a read error possible. The chain uses TRBV14 and TRBJ1-2, with TRBD1 matching 7 bases. The CDR3 extends over 12 amino acids. CDR1 and CDR2 from the germline V gene are SGHDN and FVKESK. The CDR3 bases are TGTGCCAGCATCCAAGACAGGGTTGGCTACACCTTC. It translates to CASIQDRVGYTF.

This clonotype was seen only a few times. The germline gene is not matched at one end of the junction; a read error may be the cause. V and J are TRBV7-8 and TRBJ1-5; D is ambiguous. This CDR3 region has 13 residues. Germline V gives CDR1 SGHVS, CDR2 FQNEAQ. The CDR3 nucleotides are TGTGCCAGCATCTTATCTAGCAATCAGCCCCAGCATTTT. Residues: CASILSSNQPQHF.

The sample holds many counts of this clonotype. V is TRBV6-5 and J is TRBJ2-7; D possibly corresponds to TRBD2 (5 bases). The CDR3 totals 12 residues. The germline gives CDR1 MNHEY, CDR2 SVGAGI. V was clipped by 2 bases and J by 3 bases, with 5 bases between them. The CDR3 coding sequence is TGTGCCAGCAGTTACGAGGGCTACGAGCAGTACTTC. Translating it yields CASSYEGYEQYF.

V is TRBV18 and J is TRBJ2-5; D gene uncertain. The CDR3 loop spans 13 amino acids. Trimming removed 6 bases from V and 4 bases from J, with 12 bases in between. The germline CDR1 and CDR2 sequences are KGHSH and LQKENI. Here the CDR3 reads CASSSAPAETQYF. CDR3 nucleotides: TGTGCCAGCTCTTCCGCACCGGCAGAGACCCAGTACTTC.

This clonotype was seen repeatedly, ten times or more. A junction boundary mismatches the germline segment, possibly from a read error. V and J are TRBV15 and TRBJ1-5; D ambiguous. This CDR3 comprises 13 residues. Germline CDR1 is LNHNV and CDR2 is YYDKDF (reference sequence). The CDR3 here is CATGRNLGQPQHF. DNA of the CDR3: TGTGCCACCGGCAGGAATTTAGGCCAGCCCCAGCATTTT.

The sample holds many counts of this clonotype. The chain combines TRBV27 with TRBJ2-5, with D perhaps matching TRBD1 (5 bases). The V gene lost 2 bases and the J gene lost 9 bases, with 13 bases spanning the gap. This CDR3 spans 13 amino acids. CDR1 is MNHEY, CDR2 SMNVEV, per germline (reference sequence). CDR3 sequence: CASSLGATLAQYF. The CDR3 DNA follows: TGTGCCAGCAGTTTAGGGGCTACATTGGCCCAGTACTTC.

This clonotype came up many times. The V gene is TRBV6-2 or TRBV6-3, the J gene TRBJ2-7; D unresolved. The CDR3 runs 12 residues. V shed 5 bases and J shed 6 bases, with 11 bases lying between them. CDR1 and CDR2 from the germline V gene are MNHEY and SVGEGT. In DNA, the CDR3 is TGTGCCAGCAGTCAACGATCGGTCGAGCAGTACTTC. Its protein is CASSQRSVEQYF.

This clonotype has more than one count but fewer than ten. V gene TRBV14 combines with J gene TRBJ2-7, with TRBD1 matching over 8 bases. Germline lookup yields CDR1 SGHDN and CDR2 FVKESK. V lost 1 base and J lost 3; bases outside the gene matches: 5. The CDR3 has 15 residues. The CDR3 sequence is CASSQAQGANYEQYF. In nucleotides, the CDR3 is TGTGCCAGCAGCCAAGCTCAGGGGGCAAACTACGAGCAGTACTTC.

This clonotype came up many times. The chain couples TRBV19 to TRBJ2-5; D unclear. This CDR3 is built from 13 residues. The germline V gene encodes CDR1 LNHDA and CDR2 SQIVND (reference sequence). The V and J ends lost 5 bases and 2 bases respectively, with 9 bases between them. The CDR3 DNA is TGTGCCAGTAGTCCGACGGTTCAAGAGACCCAGTACTTC. This encodes CASSPTVQETQYF.

At least ten counts were recorded for this clonotype. This rearrangement joins TRBV7-8 to TRBJ2-7; 8 nucleotides match TRBD2. Germline-derived CDR1 and CDR2 are SGHVS and FQNEAQ. The CDR3 contains 15 residues. V shed 2 bases and J 2 bases; nucleotides not matched to a gene: 5. CDR3 residues: CASSLRIAGPYEQYF. The CDR3 bases are TGTGCCAGCAGCTTAAGGATAGCGGGGCCCTACGAGCAGTACTTC.